This TCR beta chain derives from a study of T cells after yellow fever vaccination. Per germline, CDR1 SNHLY and CDR2 FYNNEI. Trimming stripped 6 bases from V and 10 bases from J, with 18 bases between. CDR3 length: 13 residues. This clonotype was observed a handful of times. TCRdb passed the 5' RACE reads through MiXCR, listing each CDR3 protein once. The sample gives some 260,000 distinct CDR3 sequences, 5.2% of which show up once; roughly 3.4% is in the top ten. The clonotype was recovered from a man aged 18 to 29 who received the YFV17D yellow fever vaccine. The V and J genes are TRBV2 and TRBJ1-2; D is unresolved. This sample comprised CD4+ T cells sorted from PBMCs, obtained on the day of the yellow fever booster vaccination. CDR3 DNA: TGTGCCAGCAGGCAAGCTATCCCGTCGGCCTACACCTTC. Amino acid sequence: CASRQAIPSAYTF.